Presented here are 32 T cell receptor beta chains from one specimen sequenced in a study of response to subunit inactivated influenza vaccine. TCRdb independently ran MiXCR on the RT-PCR reads; one entry per CDR3 protein. The sample yields about 580,000 distinct CDR3 sequences, 14% seen once. The sample in question was PBMCs from blood, obtained less than 13 days after vaccination. These receptors were obtained from a man aged 45-65 years who received an inactivated influenza vaccine.

In its sample, this clonotype was seen a few times. This chain links TRBV28 with TRBJ1-6; D unclear. Germline CDR1 and CDR2: MDHEN and SYDVKM. V gave up 1 base and J gave up 3 bases, with 7 bases separating them. The CDR3 consists of 15 residues. DNA of the CDR3: TGTGCCAGCAGTTTATATCCAGACTATAATTCACCCCTCCACTTT. Its translation is CASSLYPDYNSPLHF.

This clonotype was seen at least ten times. V is TRBV20-1 and J is TRBJ2-5; 8 nucleotides match TRBD2. The ends lost 7 bases at V and 6 bases at J; junction bases unmatched: 10. The CDR3 is 13 residues long. The germline V gene encodes CDR1 DFQATT and CDR2 SNEGSKA (reference sequence). The CDR3 loop reads CSGWSSGGKTQYF. CDR3 in DNA: TGCAGTGGGTGGTCCAGCGGGGGAAAGACCCAGTACTTC.

This rearrangement joins TRBV2 to TRBJ2-5, with 9 nucleotides matching TRBD2. Germline V gene lookup returns CDR1 SNHLY and CDR2 FYNNEI. The CDR3 runs 15 residues. V lost 7 bases to trimming and J lost 2 bases; unmatched junction nucleotides: 8. The DNA of the CDR3 is TGTGCCAGCAATCCAATAGCGGGGGCACAAGAGACCCAGTACTTC. Translation: CASNPIAGAQETQYF.

This clonotype was seen a few times. The chain recombines TRBV29-1 with TRBJ2-4; 13 bases map to TRBD2. Per the germline V gene, CDR1 is SQVTM and CDR2 is ANQGSEA. The length of the CDR3 is 22 residues. Losses at the gene ends were 4 bases for V and 0 bases for J; bases not matched to a gene: 21. In DNA form, the CDR3 reads TGCAGCGTTGCCGGAAGCTTAAGGACTAGCGGGAGACCAGTGGGAGCCAAAAACATTCAGTACTTC. As protein: CSVAGSLRTSGRPVGAKNIQYF.

This rearrangement joins TRBV2 to TRBJ2-7, with D uncertain. The V end was cut by 0 bases, the J end by 4 bases, with 16 bases between. The length of the CDR3 is 16 residues. Germline lookup yields CDR1 SNHLY and CDR2 FYNNEI. CDR3 loop: CASSEALRDGIYEQYF. CDR3 DNA sequence: TGTGCCAGCAGTGAAGCGCTTCGTGACGGAATATACGAGCAGTACTTC.

This clonotype has a handful of counts. The chain has TRBV7-2 and TRBJ2-5, with 9 bases identical to TRBD1. J gave up 1 base and V 4 bases, and 1 base lay outside the gene matches. CDR1 and CDR2 from the germline V gene are SGHTA and FQGNSA. The CDR3 is 14 amino acids. The CDR3 loop is CASSWTGAQETQYF. DNA of the CDR3: TGTGCCAGCAGCTGGACAGGGGCCCAAGAGACCCAGTACTTC.

The CDR3 DNA reads as TGTGCCAGCAGCCGTGGGGGAGTCAGCTCCTACGAGCAGTACTTC. Its translation: CASSRGGVSSYEQYF. V is TRBV11-1 and J is TRBJ2-7, with D perhaps given as TRBD1 or TRBD2 (5 bases each). CDR3 length equals 15 residues. Trimming pared 5 bases from V and 0 bases from J, leaving 14 bases between. Germline CDR1 and CDR2: SGHAT and FQDESV (reference sequence).

The V gene is TRBV3-1, the J gene TRBJ1-2; 7 bases line up with TRBD1. Looked up from germline, CDR1 is LGHDT and CDR2 is YNNKEL (reference sequence). The CDR3 runs to 15 residues. Germline trimming cut 0 bases from V and 4 bases from J; bases unmatched to any gene: 5. The CDR3 nucleotides are TGTGCCAGCAGCCAAGAAGGTTCAGGGGGCTATGGCTACACCTTC. Its translation: CASSQEGSGGYGYTF.

The V call is TRBV25-1, the J call TRBJ1-6; D is unclear. Germline V gives CDR1 MGHDK, CDR2 SYGVNS. The CDR3 sequence is 16 residues long. Trimming removed 1 base from V and 0 bases from J, with 7 bases in between. CDR3 nucleotides: TGTGCCAGCAGTGAATCTGGGAGCTCCTATAATTCACCCCTCCACTTT. As protein: CASSESGSSYNSPLHF. Based on the CDR3 plus reference TRBV25-1 and TRBJ1-6, the full variable domain is EADIYQTPRYLVIGTGKKITLECSQTMGHDKMYWYQQDPGMELHLIHYSYGVNSTEKGDLSSESTVSRIRTEHFPLTLESARPSHTSQYLCASSESGSSYNSPLHFGNGTRLTVT.

The genes are TRBV7-6 and TRBJ1-2; possibly TRBD1 for D (5 bases). Trimming stripped 6 bases from V and 4 bases from J, with 12 bases between. Germline V gene sequence: CDR1 SGHVS, CDR2 FNYEAQ. The length of the CDR3 is 13 residues. Here the CDR3 reads CASSVKGFYGYTF. The CDR3 DNA is TGTGCCAGCAGTGTGAAGGGGTTCTATGGCTACACCTTC.

This clonotype came up many times. Here the CDR3 reads CSVEWQGGYEQYF. CDR3 bases: TGCAGCGTTGAATGGCAGGGAGGCTACGAGCAGTACTTC. The rearrangement uses TRBV29-1 and TRBJ2-7; a possible D gene is TRBD2 (6 bases). The V and J ends lost 2 bases and 3 bases respectively, with 11 bases between them. CDR3 length equals 13 residues. Per the germline V gene, CDR1 is SQVTM and CDR2 is ANQGSEA.

This clonotype was seen at least ten times. CDR3 sequence reads: CASSQEIWLVETQYF. The CDR3 nucleotides read TGCGCCAGCAGCCAAGAAATATGGCTAGTAGAGACCCAGTACTTC. The rearrangement uses TRBV4-3 and TRBJ2-5; D not certain. The V gene lost 0 bases and the J gene lost 4 bases, with 12 bases spanning the gap. CDR1 and CDR2 from the germline V gene are LGHNA and YSLEER. The CDR3 runs 15 residues.

As for this clonotype: Its ends do not fully match the called genes, so a read error is possible. The chain is built from TRBV15 and TRBJ2-7, with D possibly matching TRBD2 (6 bases). The CDR3 sequence is 14 residues long. Germline assignment: CDR1 LNHNV and CDR2 YYDKDF (reference sequence). The CDR3 coding sequence is TGTGCCACCAGCAGAGGCAGGGAGGCAAACGAGCACTACTTC. Translated: CATSRGREANEHYF.

This clonotype was seen a few times. This sequence joins TRBV2 and TRBJ2-1, with D hard to call. CDR1 SNHLY and CDR2 FYNNEI come from the germline V gene. The CDR3 is made up of 14 amino acids. V was trimmed by 6 bases and J by 0 bases, leaving 9 bases between them. The CDR3 coding sequence is TGTGCCAGCAGGCCCATTGGCTCCTACAATGAGCAGTTCTTC. It yields the protein CASRPIGSYNEQFF.

This clonotype has at least ten counts. This chain joins TRBV7-2 and TRBJ1-1; 7 bases agree with TRBD1. This CDR3 has 12 residues. Germline V gives CDR1 SGHTA, CDR2 FQGNSA. V dropped 4 bases and J dropped 10; count of bases not matched to a gene: 6. The CDR3 loop reads CASSSDQGGAFF. CDR3 bases: TGTGCCAGCAGCTCGGACCAGGGGGGAGCTTTCTTT.

The J gene is TRBJ2-3, the V gene TRBV7-9; D tentatively reads TRBD1 or TRBD2 (5 bases each). V was clipped by 8 bases and J by 0 bases, with 18 bases between them. This CDR3 contains 16 residues. Germline V gene lookup returns CDR1 SEHNR and CDR2 FQNEAQ (reference sequence). The CDR3 DNA reads as TGTGCCAGCGAGGGGAAATGGTTCAGGAGCACAGATACGCAGTATTTT. It is translated as CASEGKWFRSTDTQYF.

V and J are TRBV11-1 and TRBJ2-3; D call uncertain. The length of the CDR3 is 14 residues. V was clipped by 1 base and J by 3 bases, with 8 bases between them. Germline V gene sequence: CDR1 SGHAT, CDR2 FQDESV (reference sequence). In DNA form, the CDR3 reads TGTGCCAGCAGCTTAGGGGTGGGGACAGATACGCAGTATTTT. Its translation: CASSLGVGTDTQYF.

This clonotype was seen a few times. The chain uses TRBV7-2 and TRBJ2-5; D unclear. The CDR3 runs 15 residues. Germline V CDR1 and CDR2: SGHTA, FQGNSA. V lost 0 bases to trimming and J lost 2 bases, with 10 bases between them. This CDR3 reads CASSLAGLGQETQYF. DNA of the CDR3: TGTGCCAGCAGCTTAGCGGGTCTGGGGCAAGAGACCCAGTACTTC.

V gene TRBV12-3 or TRBV12-4 combines with J gene TRBJ1-1, with a tentative D call TRBD1 (5 bases). The CDR3 is made up of 15 amino acids. The V and J ends lost 3 bases and 6 bases respectively, with 17 bases between them. As DNA, the CDR3 is TGTGCCAGCAGTTTTATGGTCGGCCGGGGCTCTGAAGCTTTCTTT. This encodes CASSFMVGRGSEAFF.

Only a few counts were recorded for this clonotype. The chain recombines TRBV29-1 with TRBJ2-2, with a possible D match to TRBD1 (6 bases). V dropped 6 bases and J dropped 0 bases, with 20 bases sitting between them. The CDR3 runs to 17 residues. The V gene's germline CDR1 is SQVTM and CDR2 ANQGSEA. CDR3 loop: CSVSGHQTVPNTGELFF. The DNA of the CDR3 is TGCAGCGTATCGGGACACCAGACAGTCCCGAACACCGGGGAGCTGTTTTTT.

The genes are TRBV7-2 and TRBJ2-1, with TRBD1 as a possible D gene (7 bases). Germline CDR1 is SGHTA and CDR2 is FQGNSA. The length of the CDR3 is 17 residues. Trimming stripped 5 bases from V and 9 bases from J, with 26 bases between. The CDR3 DNA is TGTGCCAGCAGCCCGTGGGACAGCCACACCAGGGGAGGTGAGCAGTTCTTC. The encoded protein is CASSPWDSHTRGGEQFF.

This clonotype was recorded many times. This chain connects TRBV5-1 to TRBJ2-7, with 10 bases fitting TRBD2. The CDR3 is 19 residues long. Trimming took 0 bases from V and 0 from J; bases not matched to a gene: 12. Germline-derived CDR1 and CDR2 are SGHRS and YFSETQ. CDR3 region: CASSLGLAGVFEGSYEQYF. The CDR3 region has the DNA TGCGCCAGCAGCTTGGGGCTAGCGGGAGTGTTCGAGGGCTCCTACGAGCAGTACTTC.

This chain links TRBV27 with TRBJ2-1; possibly TRBD1 for D (5 bases). This CDR3 has 17 amino acids. V lost 4 bases and J 0 bases, leaving 16 bases between the germline ends. Germline values: CDR1 MNHEY, CDR2 SMNVEV (reference sequence). The DNA for the CDR3 is TGTGCCAGCAGTTCCAGGGCCATCATAAGCTCCTACAATGAGCAGTTCTTC. This translates into CASSSRAIISSYNEQFF.

This clonotype was seen a handful of times. This rearrangement joins TRBV11-1 to TRBJ2-6; D perhaps matches TRBD1 (6 bases). The CDR3 length is 19 residues. Between the trimmed V and J ends, which lost 4 bases and 0 bases, there was a span of 19 bases. Germline CDR1 SGHAT, CDR2 FQDESV (reference sequence). CDR3 bases: TGTGCCAGCAGCTCATCGATAACAGGGAAAACCTCTGGGGCCAACGTCCTGACTTTC. Amino acid sequence: CASSSSITGKTSGANVLTF.

The sample holds a few counts of this clonotype. V and J are TRBV20-1 and TRBJ2-3; TRBD2 matches 7 bases. This CDR3 contains 15 residues. The germline V gene encodes CDR1 DFQATT and CDR2 SNEGSKA (reference sequence). V lost 1 base, J lost 4 bases, and 8 bases stayed unmatched. The CDR3 DNA reads as TGCAGTGCTAGAGTGACTAGCTTATTGCCAGATACGCAGTATTTT. Amino acids: CSARVTSLLPDTQYF.

The rearrangement uses TRBV7-9 and TRBJ1-5; D is unclear. CDR3 length equals 16 residues. Trimming removed 1 base from V and 0 bases from J, with 10 bases in between. Germline V gene sequence: CDR1 SEHNR, CDR2 FQNEAQ (reference sequence). In nucleotides, the CDR3 is TGTGCCAGCAGCTTAGAGGCGGTTGATAGCAATCAGCCCCAGCATTTT. Translated: CASSLEAVDSNQPQHF.

This clonotype appeared a few times. This rearrangement joins TRBV12-3 or TRBV12-4 to TRBJ2-3; D uncertain. This CDR3 region has 13 residues. V was trimmed by 4 bases and J by 6 bases, leaving 11 bases between them. Written as DNA, the CDR3 is TGTGCCAGCAGTTCCTTCGTTGGCGATACGCAGTATTTT. It codes for CASSSFVGDTQYF.

V usage is TRBV6-1 and J usage is TRBJ2-3, with 9 nucleotides matching TRBD2. The CDR3 length is 16 residues. Germline V CDR1 and CDR2: MNHNS, SASEGT. The trim removed 1 base at V and 4 bases at J, leaving 6 bases unmatched. For the CDR3, the DNA is TGTGCCAGCAGTGAAGGTTCGGCGGGGGGGGCAGATACGCAGTATTTT. Amino acid sequence: CASSEGSAGGADTQYF.

This clonotype was counted a few times. This chain joins TRBV6-1 and TRBJ1-3; TRBD1 agrees at 7 bases. The germline gives CDR1 MNHNS, CDR2 SASEGT. The junction had 8 bases not matched to a gene; V was cut back by 6 bases and J by 0 bases. The CDR3 has 16 amino acids. For the CDR3, the DNA is TGTGCCAGCAGCCGACAGGGTGTAGTCTCTGGAAACACCATATATTTT. Translating it yields CASSRQGVVSGNTIYF.

This clonotype was recorded many times. The rearrangement links TRBV20-1 to TRBJ1-1, with unresolved D. Deletions cut 3 bases from V and 7 bases from J, with 12 bases between. The CDR3 length is 12 residues. Germline V gives CDR1 DFQATT, CDR2 SNEGSKA (reference sequence). Written as DNA, the CDR3 is TGCAGTGCTAGTCCGCCCTCCGGTGAAGCTTTCTTT. Its translation: CSASPPSGEAFF.

This clonotype turned up a few times. The J gene is TRBJ1-2, the V gene TRBV4-3; 8 nucleotides agree with TRBD1. Germline CDR1 reads LGHNA; CDR2 reads YSLEER. The junction had 11 bases not matched to a gene; V was cut back by 1 base and J by 7 bases. The CDR3 extends over 16 amino acids. CDR3 region: CASSQAGRTGLPGYTF. CDR3 nucleotide sequence: TGCGCCAGCAGCCAAGCCGGGAGGACAGGGCTCCCTGGCTACACCTTC.

This clonotype has only a few counts. V usage is TRBV9 and J usage is TRBJ2-2; D uncertain. Germline loops: CDR1 SGDLS, CDR2 YYNGEE. The CDR3 sequence is 17 residues long. The V end was cut by 0 bases, the J end by 3 bases, with 15 bases between. CDR3 DNA: TGTGCCAGCAGCGTAGGCCTGGTGGTACGAGACACCGGGGAGCTGTTTTTT. Protein: CASSVGLVVRDTGELFF.